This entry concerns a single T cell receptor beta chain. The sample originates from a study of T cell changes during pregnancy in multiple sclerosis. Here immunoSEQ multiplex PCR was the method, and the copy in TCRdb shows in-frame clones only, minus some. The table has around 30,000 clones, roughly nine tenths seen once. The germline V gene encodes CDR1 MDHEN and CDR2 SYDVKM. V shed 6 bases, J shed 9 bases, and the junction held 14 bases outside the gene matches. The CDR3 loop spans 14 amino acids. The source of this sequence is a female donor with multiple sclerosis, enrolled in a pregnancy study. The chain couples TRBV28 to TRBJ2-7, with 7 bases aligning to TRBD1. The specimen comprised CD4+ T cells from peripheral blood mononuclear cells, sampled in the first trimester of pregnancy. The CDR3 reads CASRGVGGGLWQYF. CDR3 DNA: TGTGCCAGCAGAGGGGTAGGGGGCGGTCTGTGGCAGTACTTC.